This T cell receptor (beta chain) was recovered during a study of cytomegalovirus exposure and HLA in healthy donors. Study-wide context: The approximately 120 validation repertoires used the same platform as the 500 to 700 first-cohort repertoires, a later analysis reported.

Points on this clone: Its specificity is not known.

Germline V lookup: CDR1 SGHDT, CDR2 YYEEEE. V gave up 0 bases and J gave up 0 bases; unmatched junction bases: 9. The CDR3 is made up of 18 amino acids. Assay used: immunoSEQ multiplex PCR; TCRdb lists only in-frame clones, some missing. The sample includes 200,000 to 250,000 clones, just under 90% of them seen just once. Study conclusions and caveats: In vitro work confirmed that three CMV-associated chains recognize CMV antigens. Listed as cytomegalovirus-associated were over 150 TCR beta chains.

The sequenced sample consisted of PBMCs. J is TRBJ2-3 and V is TRBV5-6, with 8 positions matching TRBD2. This receptor was taken from a man between 18 and 35 years old in good health and CMV-seronegative. CDR3 sequence: CASSLAVLAGGSTDTQYF. CDR3 nucleotides: TGTGCCAGCAGCTTGGCCGTCCTAGCGGGTGGTAGCACAGATACGCAGTATTTT.